What follows are 8 T cell receptor beta chains derived from one specimen sequenced in a study of blood T cell repertoires in COVID-19. Produced via immunoSEQ multiplex PCR; TCRdb's table is partial and in-frame only. The sample has around 100,000 clones; around 87% are singletons. The sequenced material came from peripheral blood. The receptors were sampled from a man aged 50-60 years with acute or convalescent COVID-19.

The rearrangement uses TRBV5-4 and TRBJ2-3; D gene uncertain. The germline V gene encodes CDR1 SGHNT and CDR2 YYREEE (reference sequence). The length of the CDR3 is 15 residues. V lost 2 bases and J 1 base, leaving 11 bases between the germline ends. In nucleotides, the CDR3 is TGTGCCAGCAGCTTCATGCAGGTCGGCACAGATACGCAGTATTTT. It specifies CASSFMQVGTDTQYF.

CDR3 coding DNA: TGCGCCAGCAGCTTGGTTTGGTTCGGCGAGCGGAAGAGCACAGATACGCAGTATTTT. This translates into CASSLVWFGERKSTDTQYF. The rearrangement links TRBV5-1 to TRBJ2-3; maybe TRBD2 (5 bases). V was cut by 0 bases and J by 0 bases, with 20 bases left in between. CDR1 SGHRS and CDR2 YFSETQ come from the germline V gene. This CDR3 spans 19 amino acids.

This rearrangement joins TRBV28 to TRBJ2-7; perhaps TRBD2 as D (6 bases). The V gene's germline CDR1 is MDHEN and CDR2 SYDVKM. The length of the CDR3 is 14 residues. The V end was cut by 5 bases, the J end by 4 bases, with 15 bases between. Here the CDR3 DNA reads TGTGCCAGCAGTCCCGGGACGGGGGAGTACGAGCAGTACTTC. Its protein product is CASSPGTGEYEQYF.

CDR3 nucleotide sequence: TGTGCCAGCAGCCCGACCGGGGGGCTTGGGGACAATGAGCAGTTCTTC. It translates to CASSPTGGLGDNEQFF. The gene calls are TRBV7-9 and TRBJ2-1; TRBD2 is a possible D gene (7 bases). Deletions cut 5 bases from V and 5 bases from J, with 19 bases between. CDR3 length equals 16 residues. Germline values: CDR1 SEHNR, CDR2 FQNEAQ (reference sequence).

The V gene is TRBV7-9, the J gene TRBJ1-2; maybe TRBD1 (6 bases). V was pared by 2 bases and J by 3 bases, with 19 bases between. Germline loops: CDR1 SEHNR, CDR2 FQNEAQ (reference sequence). The CDR3 is 17 amino acids. The DNA for the CDR3 is TGTGCCAGCAGCTTATGGGGGCGAGGGACCTGGGACTATGGCTACACCTTC. The encoded protein is CASSLWGRGTWDYGYTF.

The sample holds a few counts of this clone. The rearrangement joins TRBV7-9 to TRBJ1-4; 8 bases line up with TRBD1. The CDR3 consists of 13 residues. After removal of 4 bases from V and 8 bases from J, the junction contained 3 bases not matched to a gene. Looked up from germline, CDR1 is SEHNR and CDR2 is FQNEAQ (reference sequence). CDR3 residues: CASSYGQGEKLFF. In DNA, the CDR3 is TGTGCCAGCAGCTACGGACAGGGCGAAAAACTGTTTTTT.

The rearrangement uses TRBV12-3 or TRBV12-4 and TRBJ1-2; the D is unclear. Trimming left V 6 bases short and J 4 bases short, with 12 bases between. The CDR3 consists of 13 residues. The DNA of the CDR3 is TGTGCCAGCAGCCCACAGAACCCCTATGGCTACACCTTC. It specifies CASSPQNPYGYTF.

The rearrangement joins TRBV20-1 to TRBJ2-1, with D possibly matching TRBD2 (6 bases). This CDR3 has 12 residues. The V gene's germline CDR1 is DFQATT and CDR2 SNEGSKA (reference sequence). Trimming removed 4 bases from V and 9 bases from J, with 13 bases in between. The CDR3 nucleotides read TGCAGTGCTAATGACGGGGGTACTGAGCAGTTCTTC. Translation gives CSANDGGTEQFF.